This entry lists 9 T cell receptor beta chains sequenced from one sample in a study of T-cell memory formation after mild COVID-19. One entry per CDR3 protein results from TCRdb running MiXCR on the 5' RACE reads. This table has about 16,000 distinct CDR3 sequences, approximately 23% appearing once. Input material: PBMCs or a T cell subset sorted from them (not recorded which). These receptors were taken from a man aged 18 to 29 who had mild COVID-19 (a few samples of this study predate the infection). Cell type and time point are not known.

This clonotype has just a few counts. The chain combines TRBV28 with TRBJ2-2, with unresolved D. Trimming removed 6 bases from V and 0 bases from J, with 8 bases in between. This CDR3 has 14 amino acids. Looked up from germline, CDR1 is MDHEN and CDR2 is SYDVKM. The CDR3 region is CASSWGTNTGELFF. The CDR3, as DNA: TGTGCCAGCAGCTGGGGAACGAACACCGGGGAGCTGTTTTTT.

In this sample, this clonotype turned up many times. CDR3 residues: CASSPDGEVNQPQHF. CDR3 coding DNA: TGTGCCAGCAGTCCCGACGGGGAAGTGAATCAGCCCCAGCATTTT. The chain carries TRBV12-3 or TRBV12-4 and TRBJ1-5; D uncertain. This CDR3 has 15 residues. Trimming left V 5 bases short and J 4 bases short, with 15 bases between.

The chain recombines TRBV5-1 with TRBJ1-6; the D gene is possibly TRBD1 (5 bases). The germline V gene has CDR1 SGHRS and CDR2 YFSETQ. The CDR3 runs 15 residues. V was trimmed by 4 bases and J by 6 bases, leaving 14 bases between them. The CDR3 DNA reads TGCGCCAGCAGCGGATTCGGGGGTCCTAATTCACCCCTCCACTTT. This encodes CASSGFGGPNSPLHF.

The chain uses TRBV29-1 and TRBJ1-1, with a weak D call TRBD1 (5 bases). Per the germline V gene, CDR1 is SQVTM and CDR2 is ANQGSEA. V was cut by 4 bases and J by 12 bases, with 12 bases left in between. CDR3 length: 10 amino acids. The CDR3 reads CSVAGTLTFF. In DNA, the CDR3 is TGCAGCGTTGCAGGGACCCTAACTTTCTTT.

Ten or more counts support this clonotype. J is TRBJ1-2 and V is TRBV12-3 or TRBV12-4, with D possibly TRBD1 on 6 matching bases. With 7 bases removed from V and 8 bases from J, the gap between germline ends came to 14 bases. This CDR3 is 12 amino acids long. The CDR3 reads CASTRTVRGYTF. The CDR3 bases are TGTGCCAGCACCAGGACAGTACGCGGCTACACCTTC.

This clonotype was detected ten times or more. The chain couples TRBV7-6 to TRBJ2-1, with TRBD2 as a possible D gene (7 bases). Germline V gene sequence: CDR1 SGHVS, CDR2 FNYEAQ. Trimming stripped 2 bases from V and 2 bases from J, with 10 bases between. The CDR3 length is 15 residues. CDR3 residues: CASSLTGGTYNEQFF. In DNA form, the CDR3 reads TGTGCCAGCAGCTTAACGGGGGGCACCTACAATGAGCAGTTCTTC. The complete variable domain, with remaining parts taken from reference TRBV7-6 and TRBJ2-1, reads GAGVSQSPRYKVTKRGQDVALRCDPISGHVSLYWYRQALGQGPEFLTYFNYEAQQDKSGLPNDRFSAERPEGSISTLTIQRTEQRDSAMYRCASSLTGGTYNEQFFGPGTRLTVL.

This clonotype was recorded many times. V gene TRBV7-9 combines with J gene TRBJ1-2, with D uncertain. In germline, CDR1 is SEHNR, CDR2 FQNEAQ (reference sequence). This CDR3 comprises 15 residues. Trimming took off 1 base at V and 0 bases at J, with 9 bases between the two ends. The CDR3 reads CASSLGSATNYGYTF. CDR3 coding DNA: TGTGCCAGCAGCTTAGGATCAGCGACTAACTATGGCTACACCTTC. Filled out from reference TRBV7-9 and TRBJ1-2, the complete variable domain reads DTGVSQNPRHKITKRGQNVTFRCDPISEHNRLYWYRQTLGQGPEFLTYFQNEAQLEKSRLLSDRFSAERPKGSFSTLEIQRTEQGDSAMYLCASSLGSATNYGYTFGSGTRLTVV.

The rearrangement joins TRBV15 to TRBJ2-1; tentatively, D is TRBD2 (8 bases). CDR3 length: 13 residues. The V and J ends lost 11 bases and 7 bases respectively, with 18 bases between them. The germline CDR1 and CDR2 sequences are LNHNV and YYDKDF (reference sequence). CDR3 DNA sequence: TGTGCCCTTCGGGAGGGGGCGAGTAATGAGCAGTTCTTC. Its protein product is CALREGASNEQFF.

The chain couples TRBV7-8 to TRBJ1-6; D possibly corresponds to TRBD1 (5 bases). Germline CDR1 is SGHVS and CDR2 is FQNEAQ. V shed 5 bases and J shed 5 bases, with 19 bases lying between them. The CDR3 totals 17 residues. CDR3 residues: CASSPSPGAYHNSPLHF. The CDR3 DNA sequence: TGTGCCAGCAGCCCGTCCCCTGGGGCCTACCATAATTCACCCCTCCACTTT.